Sequencing of this T cell receptor beta chain was carried out in a study of beta chain features in type 1 diabetes. The sample holds a few counts of this clone. Its antigen remains unidentified. Sequenced material consisted of expressed TCRB transcripts (all of the isolated RNA was reverse transcribed). Libraries were prepared by immunoSEQ multiplex PCR; TCRdb keeps only in-frame clonotypes and omits some of them. In the table there are about 650,000 clones, around 11% of which are singletons. Study-level points and caveats: There was a moderate but significant shortening of TCRB CDR3s in all four CD4+ subsets of Type 1 diabetes patients.

Over 98% purity was reached by all sorted populations. The CDR3 sequence is 14 residues long. Input material: naive CD4+ T cells from blood. The chain carries TRBV21-1 and TRBJ2-1; the D call TRBD2 from the table was never checked on the DNA. TRBV21-1 is deemed a pseudogene. The sequence was collected from a man under 40 with type 1 diabetes. The CDR3: CASTLAGSDNEQFF. CDR3 coding DNA: TGTGCCAGCACCTTAGCGGGTAGTGACAATGAGCAGTTCTTC.